The 31 T cell receptor beta chains presented below share a single source sample, sequenced in a study of blood T cell repertoires in COVID-19. Assay used: immunoSEQ multiplex PCR; TCRdb lists only in-frame clones, some missing. The data contain approximately 290,000 clones, approximately 91% of them singletons. The sample comprised peripheral blood. The receptors were gathered from a woman in her 30s with COVID-19, enrolled during active disease.

The chain recombines TRBV9 with TRBJ1-2; 7 nucleotides line up with TRBD1. With 4 bases clipped from V and 8 bases from J, the junction kept 11 bases outside the gene matches. This CDR3 is 14 amino acids long. Germline V gene data show CDR1 as SGDLS and CDR2 as YYNGEE. Written as DNA, the CDR3 is TGTGCCAGCAGCAGCACCGGGACAGCCCGGGGCTACACCTTC. Encoded protein: CASSSTGTARGYTF.

V gene TRBV6-5 combines with J gene TRBJ2-7; 9 positions agree with TRBD1. Germline trimming cut 4 bases from V and 2 bases from J; bases unmatched to any gene: 3. The CDR3 length is 14 residues. Germline V gives CDR1 MNHEY, CDR2 SVGAGI. The CDR3: CASSSGQGPYEQYF. The CDR3 DNA reads as TGTGCCAGCAGTTCGGGACAGGGTCCCTACGAGCAGTACTTC.

The gene calls are TRBV19 and TRBJ1-5; possibly TRBD1 for D (6 bases). V was shortened by 6 bases and J by 2 bases, with 11 bases between the two germline ends. This CDR3 region has 14 residues. Germline assignment: CDR1 LNHDA and CDR2 SQIVND (reference sequence). The CDR3 here is CASRVGGGNQPQHF. Written as DNA, the CDR3 is TGTGCCAGTAGAGTAGGGGGAGGCAATCAGCCCCAGCATTTT.

The rearrangement joins TRBV20-1 to TRBJ2-7; D possibly corresponds to TRBD2 (6 bases). Germline lookup yields CDR1 DFQATT and CDR2 SNEGSKA (reference sequence). With 3 bases removed from V and 6 bases from J, the gap between germline ends came to 12 bases. This CDR3 has 12 amino acids. The CDR3 spells CSASRRDGEQYF. In DNA form, the CDR3 reads TGCAGTGCTAGTCGGCGGGACGGCGAGCAGTACTTC.

The genes are TRBV19 and TRBJ1-6, with a weak D call TRBD1 (5 bases). This CDR3 comprises 15 residues. The germline V and J ends were trimmed by 5 bases and 9 bases, with 17 bases remaining between them. From germline, CDR1 is LNHDA and CDR2 SQIVND (reference sequence). The CDR3 region has the DNA TGTGCCAGTAGTTCTCGGGGTATCGGGGGTTCACCCCTCCACTTT. Translation gives CASSSRGIGGSPLHF. The variable domain in full, completed from reference TRBV19 and TRBJ1-6, reads DGGITQSPKYLFRKEGQNVTLSCEQNLNHDAMYWYRQDPGQGLRLIYYSQIVNDFQKGDIAEGYSVSREKKESFPLTVTSAQKNPTAFYLCASSSRGIGGSPLHFGNGTRLTVT.

This chain connects TRBV19 to TRBJ2-7, with 8 bases aligning to TRBD2. V shed 1 base, J shed 4 bases, and the junction held 12 bases outside the gene matches. From germline, CDR1 is LNHDA and CDR2 SQIVND (reference sequence). The CDR3 contains 17 residues. The CDR3 region is CASSIVLGAGEKYEQYF. CDR3 in DNA: TGTGCCAGTAGTATAGTCCTAGGAGCGGGAGAGAAGTACGAGCAGTACTTC.

The V gene is TRBV6-5, the J gene TRBJ2-2; D is possibly TRBD1 (6 bases). CDR1 MNHEY and CDR2 SVGAGI come from the germline V gene. V dropped 6 bases and J dropped 3 bases, with 8 bases sitting between them. This CDR3 contains 13 residues. CDR3 bases: TGTGCCAGCAGAACAGGGTACACCGGGGAGCTGTTTTTT. The encoded protein is CASRTGYTGELFF.

The table lists this clone with a few counts. J is TRBJ1-2 and V is TRBV29-1; 8 positions agree with TRBD1. Germline CDR1 and CDR2: SQVTM and ANQGSEA. CDR3 size: 13 residues. J gave up 4 bases and V 4 bases, and 5 bases lay outside the gene matches. CDR3 sequence (DNA): TGCAGCGTTGCAGGGGGCGCGGGCTATGGCTACACCTTC. The encoded protein is CSVAGGAGYGYTF. Full variable domain (rest looked up from reference TRBV29-1 and TRBJ1-2): SAVISQKPSRDICQRGTSLTIQCQVDSQVTMMFWYRQQPGQSLTLIATANQGSEATYESGFVIDKFPISRPNLTFSTLTVSNMSPEDSSIYLCSVAGGAGYGYTFGSGTRLTVV.

The V gene is TRBV27, the J gene TRBJ1-1, with D tentatively TRBD1 (6 bases). V gave up 7 bases and J gave up 8 bases, with 20 bases separating them. Germline assignment: CDR1 MNHEY and CDR2 SMNVEV (reference sequence). This CDR3 spans 14 amino acids. In DNA, the CDR3 is TGTGCCAGCAAGTTTGTAAGGGACACCGGCGAAGCTTTCTTT. Amino acids: CASKFVRDTGEAFF.

About this clone itself: The junction departs from germline at one end; a sequencing error may be responsible. The V gene is TRBV19, the J gene TRBJ1-1, with D unclear. This CDR3 is 15 amino acids long. CDR1 and CDR2 (germline): LNHDA, SQIVND (reference sequence). CDR3 protein: CASSDPPGMNTEAFF. The CDR3 DNA sequence: TGTGCCAGCTCAGACCCGCCGGGGATGAACACTGAAGCTTTTTTT. Full variable domain (missing parts from reference TRBV19 and TRBJ1-1): DGGITQSPKYLFRKEGQNVTLSCEQNLNHDAMYWYRQDPGQGLRLIYYSQIVNDFQKGDIAEGYSVSREKKESFPLTVTSAQKNPTAFYLCASSDPPGMNTEAFFGQGTRLTVV.

This rearrangement joins TRBV7-7 to TRBJ2-1, with TRBD1 as a possible D gene (5 bases). CDR1 SSHAT and CDR2 FNYEAQ come from the germline V gene (reference sequence). CDR3 length: 16 amino acids. The V end lost 6 bases, the J end lost 5 bases, and 20 bases lay between the germline ends. CDR3 DNA: TGTGCCAGCAGTCTCGGCTCTAGGGGCGTCGACAATGAGCAGTTCTTC. Its translation: CASSLGSRGVDNEQFF.

The chain carries TRBV7-9 and TRBJ2-7; 9 positions agree with TRBD1. The ends lost 5 bases at V and 5 bases at J; junction bases unmatched: 10. CDR3 length: 15 amino acids. Germline values: CDR1 SEHNR, CDR2 FQNEAQ (reference sequence). CDR3 nucleotide sequence: TGTGCCAGCAGCCCCTCCGGGACAGGGTCCCACGAGCAGTACTTC. Translated, it gives CASSPSGTGSHEQYF.

J is TRBJ2-6 and V is TRBV30; a possible D gene is TRBD1 (6 bases). CDR1 GTSNPN and CDR2 SVGIG come from the germline V gene (reference sequence). V shed 4 bases and J shed 3 bases, with 25 bases lying between them. This CDR3 comprises 19 residues. The CDR3 nucleotides are TGTGCCTGGACTAAAGAAACGTCCACAGGGTCATATGGGGCCAACGTCCTGACTTTC. Encoded protein: CAWTKETSTGSYGANVLTF.

V and J are TRBV18 and TRBJ2-7; 11 positions agree with TRBD1. The junction had 4 bases not matched to a gene; V was cut back by 6 bases and J by 3 bases. Germline lookup yields CDR1 KGHSH and CDR2 LQKENI. This CDR3 is built from 14 residues. CDR3 in DNA: TGTGCCAGCTCTGCGGGACAGGGGGACTACGAGCAGTACTTC. Its translation: CASSAGQGDYEQYF.

CDR3 sequence: CASSLQANQPQHF. The CDR3 DNA follows: TGTGCCAGCAGCTTACAAGCCAATCAGCCCCAGCATTTT. The rearrangement uses TRBV7-3 and TRBJ1-5; D unclear. The CDR3 sequence is 13 residues long. With 2 bases removed from V and 3 bases from J, the gap between germline ends came to 5 bases. Germline V CDR1 and CDR2: SGHTA, FQGTGA.

In DNA, the CDR3 is TGTGCCAGCAGCCAAGGGGCGGCGTATGGCTACACCTTC. This encodes CASSQGAAYGYTF. The V call is TRBV7-9, the J call TRBJ1-2, with D possibly being TRBD1 (5 bases). The germline V and J ends were trimmed by 5 bases and 5 bases, with 12 bases remaining between them. There are 13 residues in the CDR3. Germline CDR1 reads SEHNR; CDR2 reads FQNEAQ (reference sequence). Full variable domain (missing parts from reference TRBV7-9 and TRBJ1-2): DTGVSQNPRHKITKRGQNVTFRCDPISEHNRLYWYRQTLGQGPEFLTYFQNEAQLEKSRLLSDRFSAERPKGSFSTLEIQRTEQGDSAMYLCASSQGAAYGYTFGSGTRLTVV.

This clone came up once. This chain links TRBV5-6 with TRBJ2-7, with D unresolved. The CDR3 runs to 12 residues. V lost 3 bases to trimming and J lost 3 bases, with 7 bases between them. The germline V gene encodes CDR1 SGHDT and CDR2 YYEEEE. This CDR3 reads CASSSYYYEQYF. Written as DNA, the CDR3 is TGTGCCAGCAGCTCGTATTACTACGAGCAGTACTTC.

The chain is built from TRBV11-2 and TRBJ2-7; D possibly corresponds to TRBD2 (5 bases). V lost 0 bases, J lost 1 base, and 16 bases lay in between. The V gene's germline CDR1 is SGHAT and CDR2 FQNNGV. The CDR3 is made up of 17 amino acids. The CDR3 DNA follows: TGTGCCAGCAGCTTAGATCTTGGCGGACTGGGATCCTACGAGCAGTACTTC. Protein sequence: CASSLDLGGLGSYEQYF.

This clone has just a few counts. The V call is TRBV5-6, the J call TRBJ2-7; the D gene is possibly TRBD2 (5 bases). V lost 0 bases to trimming and J lost 4 bases, with 11 bases between them. CDR1 and CDR2 from the germline V gene are SGHDT and YYEEEE. The CDR3 totals 14 residues. CDR3 sequence (DNA): TGTGCCAGCAGCTTGGGTCCTAGCTCTTACGAGCAGTACTTC. Translated: CASSLGPSSYEQYF.

This clone was detected only once. The chain employs TRBV2 and TRBJ2-3, with no clear D. The CDR3 has 13 residues. Trimming shortened V by 7 bases and J by 4 bases, and 12 bases separated the two germline ends. The germline V gene encodes CDR1 SNHLY and CDR2 FYNNEI. The CDR3 loop is CASTLSLPDTQYF. The CDR3 DNA reads as TGTGCCAGCACCCTGAGTTTGCCAGATACGCAGTATTTT. Complete variable domain (other parts from reference TRBV2 and TRBJ2-3): EPEVTQTPSHQVTQMGQEVILRCVPISNHLYFYWYRQILGQKVEFLVSFYNNEISEKSEIFDDQFSVERPDGSNFTLKIRSTKLEDSAMYFCASTLSLPDTQYFGPGTRLTVL.

The CDR3 sequence is CAGTTSGSSYEQFF. The CDR3, as DNA: TGTGCCGGAACAACTAGCGGGAGTTCGTATGAGCAGTTCTTC. The chain couples TRBV6-5 to TRBJ2-1; 11 bases match TRBD2. The V gene's germline CDR1 is MNHEY and CDR2 SVGAGI. The CDR3 runs to 14 residues. Germline trimming cut 11 bases from V and 8 bases from J; bases unmatched to any gene: 11.

The rearrangement uses TRBV15 and TRBJ1-4; 9 positions agree with TRBD1. Trimming took 3 bases from V and 1 from J; bases not matched to a gene: 6. The CDR3 contains 17 residues. Looked up from germline, CDR1 is LNHNV and CDR2 is YYDKDF (reference sequence). CDR3 in amino acids: CATSSHDRGRTNEKLFF. The CDR3 bases are TGTGCCACCAGCAGTCACGACAGGGGGAGAACTAATGAAAAACTGTTTTTT.

Here the CDR3 reads CASSPTGTYEQYF. The DNA of the CDR3 is TGTGCCAGCAGCCCGACGGGAACCTACGAGCAGTACTTC. The chain combines TRBV6-5 with TRBJ2-7, with D possibly being TRBD2 (5 bases). Germline CDR1 and CDR2: MNHEY and SVGAGI. CDR3 length: 13 residues. The V and J ends lost 6 bases and 2 bases respectively, with 11 bases between them.

CDR3 sequence (DNA): TGTGCCTGGAGTGACAGGGGGGATCAGCCCCAGCATTTT. It specifies CAWSDRGDQPQHF. V is TRBV30 and J is TRBJ1-5; 8 positions agree with TRBD1. Germline CDR1 GTSNPN, CDR2 SVGIG (reference sequence). This CDR3 comprises 13 residues. Germline trimming cut 1 base from V and 5 bases from J; bases unmatched to any gene: 1.

The chain combines TRBV4-1 with TRBJ2-7; 9 bases are a match to TRBD2. The CDR3 runs to 16 residues. The germline CDR1 and CDR2 sequences are MGHRA and YSYEKL. V shed 2 bases, J shed 2 bases, and the junction held 7 bases outside the gene matches. CDR3 loop: CASSQSLAGDTYEQYF. The CDR3 DNA follows: TGCGCCAGCAGCCAATCGTTAGCGGGAGATACCTACGAGCAGTACTTC.

The chain is built from TRBV10-3 and TRBJ1-1; TRBD1 matches at 12 bases. Germline values: CDR1 ENHRY, CDR2 SYGVKD. V lost 4 bases to trimming and J lost 6 bases; unmatched junction nucleotides: 6. The length of the CDR3 is 15 residues. This CDR3 reads CAISVRDRGLSEAFF. CDR3 DNA sequence: TGTGCCATCAGTGTGAGGGACAGGGGGCTCTCTGAAGCTTTCTTT.

J is TRBJ2-3 and V is TRBV19; D might be TRBD2 (5 bases). CDR1 and CDR2 from the germline V gene are LNHDA and SQIVND (reference sequence). This CDR3 comprises 16 residues. The V end lost 7 bases, the J end lost 2 bases, and 19 bases lay between the germline ends. The CDR3 loop is CASNPHVGSSTDTQYF. In nucleotides, the CDR3 is TGTGCCAGTAACCCCCACGTGGGGAGCTCCACAGATACGCAGTATTTT.

This clone showed up many times. The rearrangement joins TRBV27 to TRBJ1-6; tentatively, D is TRBD1 (6 bases). The V gene lost 3 bases and the J gene lost 5 bases, with 11 bases spanning the gap. The CDR3 spans 15 residues. From germline, CDR1 is MNHEY and CDR2 SMNVEV (reference sequence). The CDR3 is CASSFRQANNSPLHF. CDR3 in DNA: TGTGCCAGCAGTTTCCGACAGGCCAATAATTCACCCCTCCACTTT.

This chain links TRBV7-3 with TRBJ2-2; perhaps TRBD1 as D (6 bases). V was pared by 5 bases and J by 5 bases, with 9 bases between. CDR1 and CDR2 from the germline V gene are SGHTA and FQGTGA. There are 13 residues in the CDR3. The CDR3 is CASSPRGTGELFF. Here the CDR3 DNA reads TGTGCCAGCAGCCCCAGGGGAACCGGGGAGCTGTTTTTT.

The chain employs TRBV5-1 and TRBJ1-5, with 7 bases aligning to TRBD1. The germline V gene has CDR1 SGHRS and CDR2 YFSETQ. Unmatched junction bases numbered 4, after V lost 4 bases and J lost 0 bases. The CDR3 length is 15 residues. The CDR3 region is CASSSTGDSNQPQHF. The CDR3 DNA reads as TGCGCCAGCAGCAGTACAGGGGATAGCAATCAGCCCCAGCATTTT.

V and J are TRBV13 and TRBJ2-5; 8 bases are a match to TRBD2. Germline trimming cut 4 bases from V and 0 bases from J; bases unmatched to any gene: 4. Germline V gives CDR1 PRHDT, CDR2 FYEKMQ (reference sequence). There are 15 residues in the CDR3. Here the CDR3 reads CASSSNSGNQETQYF. CDR3 nucleotide sequence: TGTGCCAGCAGCTCGAATAGCGGGAACCAAGAGACCCAGTACTTC.